The present entry profiles one T cell receptor (beta chain) with its context. Its antigen remains unidentified. Base qualities are not provided; no much larger clone lies one nucleotide away. Using the deep immunoSEQ assay, TCR CDR3 regions were amplified from genomic DNA by multiplex PCR. Extracted genomic DNA from each cell subset was spread evenly across all wells of several immunoSEQ 96-well plates, with each plate serving as a replicate. Each replicate PCR for sorted subsets received 200 ng genomic DNA, equal to 30,000 or so T cell genomes. Purified libraries were measured with a Qubit 3.0 fluorometer, size-checked on a Bioanalyzer 2100, and measured again with the KAPA Library Quantification kit. Every immunoSEQ 96-well plate was sequenced on a separate single-read 150-cycle Illumina NextSeq 550 flow cell. Per the source publication's procedure: Because the immunoSEQ output included only junctional sequences and no quality scores, the filtering could not be the same as the filtering used for full-length reads. Sequences were annotated with PyIR, a Python wrapper for IgBLAST v1.9, and V/J genes and CDR3 were assigned using IMGT germline references. Reads were filtered out if the reads had weak V/J assignments (E-value above 1e-6), no CDR3, stop codons, out-of-frame junctions, or ambiguous translated residues. A V3J clonotype was defined by an identical inferred V gene, J gene, and CDR3 amino acid sequence. Percentage overlap between repertoires was calculated by dividing the number of shared unique clonotypes by the size of the smaller repertoire. Three approaches were used to assess repertoire richness: RTK rarefaction, the Chao1 estimator, and Recon v2.1 estimates of unobserved clonotypes. For all TCRbeta clonotypes obtained by the gDNA method from four donors, generation probabilities were computed with OLGA. Held by TCRdb, this immuneACCESS table contains in-frame sequences only and omits some clones. Under half of the omission traces to an unresolved V gene where checked; the cause of the rest is unknown. V and J calls and clone size are as listed in that table; D and trimming were resolved from the DNA. The sample table holds roughly 2.1 million clones, of which 85% to 95% were seen once. More than 1.5% of the sample belongs to the ten largest clones.

These data are taken from a study of shared clonotypes between healthy human individuals (dated by TCRdb to 2018 to 2020). As for the study more broadly: The cohort comprised a couple of women and three men aged 18 to 49 years. For each donor, three plates each were used for CD4 naive and CD4 memory, two plates were used for CD8 naive, and one plate was used for CD8 memory. Blood TCR repertoires of roughly five healthy adults were deeply sequenced to estimate repertoire size and the extent of clonotype sharing between individuals. Different laboratories and diverse techniques were used to prepare libraries and sequence TCR repertoires, to increase sequencing depth and limit assay-specific biases. Each donor's leukapheresis produced roughly between roughly 0.85 and 10 billion PBMCs. The full study reports these points: When a few donors were compared, the shared fraction of clonotypes was about 5.5% for naive CD4, 3.5% to 4% for naive CD8, 2% to 2.5% for memory CD4, and around 0.37% for memory CD8. Pairwise subsampling indicated that sequencing depth was expected to affect the degree of clonotype sharing among donors. Clonotypes shared by all four sorted-subset donors showed higher generation probabilities than non-shared clonotypes. The small number of donors limited the genetic and exposure-history diversity represented. Sampling was restricted to blood, and TCR repertoires in tissue are likely to differ from TCR repertoires in blood. Estimated clonotype richness was generally larger for naive than for memory subsets. Incomplete sequencing was indicated by rarefaction of sorted-subset datasets, despite the large sequencing depth.

CD8 naive samples consisted of CD45RO-negative cells that were positively selected for CCR7, yielding a CD45RA+CCR7+ population without TemRA cells. Healthy HIV-negative adults with no recently reported acute infections or vaccinations were included as donors. Only Caucasian adults living in Nashville, Tennessee, USA were represented among the donors. After blood collection by leukapheresis, PBMCs were isolated using Ficoll-Histopaque density gradient centrifugation and then cryopreserved in the vapor phase of liquid nitrogen. Analytical flow cytometry was used to check the purity and quantity of every magnetically sorted T cell population. Each sorted fraction had its genomic DNA isolated and then quantified by UV absorbance on a Nanodrop 2000c. The CDR3 runs 15 amino acids, cysteine and phenylalanine included. The DNA shown is the 45-base CDR3, in frame from base 1. Between the V and J ends, shortened by 4 bases and 6 bases respectively, the junction contains 16 bases. The germline V gene (reference sequence) provides CDR1 MNHEY and CDR2 SMNVEV.

This TCR derives from a man between 18 and 35 years old in good health. Some clones in this sample may be carry-over from other donors' samples. The sequence is built from TRBV27 and TRBJ2-1; TRBD2 is possibly the D segment (6 matching bases). The sequenced material came from naive CD8+ T cells from PBMCs. The sample's cell subset or site label, decoded: CD45RA+CCR7+. The DNA sequence reads TGTGCCAGCAGTTGGGCTAGCGATAGCCTCAATGAGCAGTTCTTC. It is translated as CASSWASDSLNEQFF.